Below, 9 T cell receptor beta chains from the same sample are listed, as sequenced in a study of cytomegalovirus exposure and HLA in healthy donors. 60 Vbeta and 13 Jbeta primers were used in PCR. Repertoires were generated with immunoSEQ multiplex PCR, while TCRdb's copy carries only in-frame clones and drops some. The top ten hold under 0.6% of the sample, which has about 180,000 clones, about 80% seen once. Sample: PBMCs. The receptors derive from a woman in her 50s in good health and CMV-seronegative.

V is TRBV7-9 and J is TRBJ1-4; 12 bases agree with TRBD1. V lost 5 bases to trimming and J lost 7 bases; unmatched junction nucleotides: 5. Germline values: CDR1 SEHNR, CDR2 FQNEAQ (reference sequence). The length of the CDR3 is 15 residues. The CDR3 DNA follows: TGTGCCAGCAGCGAAGGGGGACAGGGGGCTGAAAAACTGTTTTTT. Its protein is CASSEGGQGAEKLFF.

In its sample, this clone was seen once. The chain uses TRBV4-1 and TRBJ2-1, with TRBD2 as a possible D gene (5 bases). Trimming removed 1 base from V and 13 bases from J, with 8 bases in between. The CDR3 sequence is 11 residues long. CDR1 is MGHRA, CDR2 YSYEKL, per germline. The CDR3 reads CASSQAGIQFF. CDR3 sequence (DNA): TGCGCCAGCAGCCAAGCGGGGATTCAGTTCTTC.

The chain is built from TRBV6-5 and TRBJ1-4; D is ambiguous. Trimming pared 7 bases from V and 6 bases from J, leaving 15 bases between. CDR1 is MNHEY and CDR2 is SVGAGI in the germline V gene. The CDR3 has 14 residues. CDR3 DNA: TGTGCCAGCATGCGGCATCCTGAGGATGAAAAACTGTTTTTT. This translates into CASMRHPEDEKLFF.

V and J are TRBV13 and TRBJ2-7, with D unclear. Germline V gene data show CDR1 as PRHDT and CDR2 as FYEKMQ (reference sequence). The CDR3 is 12 residues long. The V gene lost 1 base and the J gene lost 3 bases, with 4 bases spanning the gap. CDR3 in DNA: TGTGCCAGCAGCTTAGAGCGCTACGAGCAGTACTTC. It translates to CASSLERYEQYF.

The genes are TRBV6-5 and TRBJ1-3; no firm D call. Germline CDR1 reads MNHEY; CDR2 reads SVGAGI. Trimming removed 5 bases at V and 4 bases at J, with 12 bases between. The CDR3 extends over 14 amino acids. CDR3 in DNA: TGTGCCAGCAGTCCCCACGGGTTGGGAAACACCATATATTTT. The encoded protein is CASSPHGLGNTIYF.

V usage is TRBV7-8 and J usage is TRBJ1-2, with D hard to call. This CDR3 contains 12 residues. V lost 1 base to trimming and J lost 6 bases, with 6 bases between them. Germline-derived CDR1 and CDR2 are SGHVS and FQNEAQ. CDR3 coding DNA: TGTGCCAGCAGCTTAGGTGTAGATGGCTACACCTTC. This gives the protein CASSLGVDGYTF.

The CDR3, as DNA: TGTGCCAGTAGTATAGAAGGCAGGGGGCGCGTCGCTTTCTTT. Its protein product is CASSIEGRGRVAFF. The chain couples TRBV19 to TRBJ1-1; 8 nucleotides align to TRBD1. The CDR3 is made up of 14 amino acids. With V trimmed by 0 bases and J by 11 bases, 8 bases remained unmatched. Germline V gene data show CDR1 as LNHDA and CDR2 as SQIVND (reference sequence). Full variable domain (rest looked up from reference TRBV19 and TRBJ1-1): DGGITQSPKYLFRKEGQNVTLSCEQNLNHDAMYWYRQDPGQGLRLIYYSQIVNDFQKGDIAEGYSVSREKKESFPLTVTSAQKNPTAFYLCASSIEGRGRVAFFGQGTRLTVV.

The genes are TRBV27 and TRBJ2-2; D is ambiguous. Trimming took off 7 bases at V and 7 bases at J, with 7 bases between the two ends. The germline gives CDR1 MNHEY, CDR2 SMNVEV (reference sequence). There are 11 residues in the CDR3. The CDR3 DNA sequence: TGTGCCAGCAAGGCAGGCGGGGAGCTGTTTTTT. Protein product: CASKAGGELFF.

This chain connects TRBV9 to TRBJ2-7; TRBD2 aligns across 11 bases. Germline V CDR1 and CDR2: SGDLS, YYNGEE. With V trimmed by 4 bases and J by 4 bases, 7 bases remained unmatched. The CDR3 runs 15 residues. CDR3 DNA: TGTGCCAGCAGCCTAGCGGGAGGATCCTCTTACGAGCAGTACTTC. Encoded protein: CASSLAGGSSYEQYF.